The clone carrying this T cell receptor beta chain was picked up a small number of times. What it binds is not known. This sample is part of a study of T cells in Graves' hyperthyroidism and ophthalmopathy. General observations from the study: Within blood appeared most thyroid clonotypes that had expanded above 0.001. Ophthalmopathy was model-predicted a median about 7.1 months pre-onset.

The CDR3 is 16 residues long. Deletions cut 5 bases from V and 1 base from J, with 15 bases between. Germline loops: CDR1 SGHTA, CDR2 FQGTGA. Amplified TCR beta CDR3 regions derived from RNA transcripts. Primed by the HTBI set, a first-round RT-PCR was run on the TCR CDR3. TCRdb reanalysed the multiplex PCR reads using MiXCR and keeps one entry per CDR3 protein. This table holds about 300,000 distinct CDR3 sequences, around 19% found once. At least 3 on the Clinical Activity Score was recorded for ophthalmopathy patients, who also had NOSPECS grade at least 4 and duration under 3 months. The authors obtained PBMCs from over 8 ml of fresh peripheral blood.

This sequence joins TRBV7-3 and TRBJ2-1, with no clear D. The sequencing input was blood. The receptor's source is a man aged 50 to 59 with Graves' ophthalmopathy. The CDR3 DNA sequence: TGTGCCAGCAGCCCTCACCTAAGGGCTTCCTACAATGAGCAGTTCTTC. It encodes CASSPHLRASYNEQFF.